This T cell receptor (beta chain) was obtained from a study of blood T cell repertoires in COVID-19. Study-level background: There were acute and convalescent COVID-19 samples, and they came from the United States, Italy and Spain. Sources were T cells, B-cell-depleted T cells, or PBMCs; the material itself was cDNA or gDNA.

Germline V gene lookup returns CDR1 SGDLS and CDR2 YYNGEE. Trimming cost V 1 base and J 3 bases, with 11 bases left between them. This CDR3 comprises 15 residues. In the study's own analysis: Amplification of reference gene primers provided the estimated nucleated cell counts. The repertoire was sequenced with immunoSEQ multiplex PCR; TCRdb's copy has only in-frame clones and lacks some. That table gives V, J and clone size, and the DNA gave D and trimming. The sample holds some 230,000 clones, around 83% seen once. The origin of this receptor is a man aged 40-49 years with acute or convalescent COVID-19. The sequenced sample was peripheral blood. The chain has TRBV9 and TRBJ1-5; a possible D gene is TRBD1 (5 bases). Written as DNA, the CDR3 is TGTGCCAGCAGCGTAAGGGAGGGGCCCAATCAGCCCCAGCATTTT. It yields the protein CASSVREGPNQPQHF.